What follows describes a single T cell receptor beta chain. This entry comes from a study of Tregs in tolerant kidney transplant recipients. CD4+CD25+CD127- Tregs, CD4+CD25- non-Tregs, CD4 and CD8 cells were sorted. Profiled with immunoSEQ multiplex PCR; TCRdb holds only in-frame clones, not every one. The table shows over 60,000 clones, with more than 95% occurring only once. The sequencing here drew on CD4+ T cells from blood, taken before the transplant. The TCR was taken from a human donor who received a combined kidney and bone marrow transplant.

The CDR3 DNA reads TGTGCCTCCTTTTTGACTAGCGGGGGGGCATTGGCAGATACGCAGTATTTT. Translating it yields CASFLTSGGALADTQYF. The V and J genes are TRBV30 and TRBJ2-3, with TRBD2 identical over 14 bases. The CDR3 has 17 residues. Germline CDR1 reads GTSNPN; CDR2 reads SVGIG (reference sequence). V gave up 7 bases and J gave up 4 bases; unmatched junction bases: 13.